The text below deals with one T cell receptor beta chain. The data were taken from a study of T cell changes during pregnancy in multiple sclerosis. Method: immunoSEQ multiplex PCR; TCRdb's copy keeps in-frame clones and lacks some. The sample includes tens of thousands of clones, approximately 91% of them seen just once. The CDR3 is 18 residues long. CDR1 is SGHVS, CDR2 FQNEAQ, per germline. V lost 3 bases, J lost 6 bases, and 11 bases stayed unmatched. The rearrangement links TRBV7-8 to TRBJ2-1, with 13 bases that match TRBD2. This material consisted of peripheral blood, taken after pregnancy. The origin of this receptor is a female donor in good health, enrolled as a control in a pregnancy study. CDR3 in amino acids: CASSFHPPGLAGSNEQFF. In nucleotides, the CDR3 is TGTGCCAGCAGCTTTCATCCGCCGGGACTAGCGGGGAGCAATGAGCAGTTCTTC.